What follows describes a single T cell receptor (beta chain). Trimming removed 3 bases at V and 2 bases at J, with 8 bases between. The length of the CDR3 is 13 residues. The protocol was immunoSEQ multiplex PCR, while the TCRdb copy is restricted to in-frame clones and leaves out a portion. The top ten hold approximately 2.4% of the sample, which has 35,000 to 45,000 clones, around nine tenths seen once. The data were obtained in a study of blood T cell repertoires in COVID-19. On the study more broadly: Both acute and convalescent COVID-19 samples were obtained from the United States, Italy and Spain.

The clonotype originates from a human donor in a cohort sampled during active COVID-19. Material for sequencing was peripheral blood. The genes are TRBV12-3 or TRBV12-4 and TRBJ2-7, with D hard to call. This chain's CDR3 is CASSFNGPYEQYF. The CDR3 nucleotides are TGTGCCAGCAGTTTTAATGGCCCCTACGAGCAGTACTTC.